The 21 T cell receptor beta chains listed next were all sequenced from one sample in a study of T cell responses to AZD1222 COVID-19 vaccine. Profiled with immunoSEQ multiplex PCR; TCRdb holds only in-frame clones, not every one. This table holds some 83,000 clones, more than 70% found once. Sequenced material: peripheral blood, taken on day 0 of AZD1222 vaccination. These TCRs come from an adult in good health.

The chain has TRBV15 and TRBJ2-1; D is undetermined. This CDR3 has 12 residues. V was cut by 1 base and J by 7 bases, with 5 bases left in between. Germline V lookup: CDR1 LNHNV, CDR2 YYDKDF (reference sequence). In DNA form, the CDR3 reads TGTGCCACCAGCAGAGCCTTAAATGAGCAGTTCTTC. It is translated as CATSRALNEQFF.

The chain links TRBV2 to TRBJ1-2; a weak D match, TRBD1 (6 bases). The germline gives CDR1 SNHLY, CDR2 FYNNEI. CDR3 length: 14 amino acids. V was trimmed by 6 bases and J by 2 bases, leaving 13 bases between them. The DNA for the CDR3 is TGTGCCAGCAGAGAGGACAGCCAAAACTATGGCTACACCTTC. This sequence encodes CASREDSQNYGYTF.

J is TRBJ2-7 and V is TRBV9; 10 bases map to TRBD1. Germline CDR1 and CDR2: SGDLS and YYNGEE. V trimming: 0 bases; J trimming: 4 bases; junction bases outside the gene matches: 7. This CDR3 comprises 16 residues. The CDR3 sequence is CASSVGGTGDLYEQYF. CDR3 coding DNA: TGTGCCAGCAGCGTAGGGGGGACAGGGGATCTGTACGAGCAGTACTTC.

The chain carries TRBV7-2 and TRBJ2-7, with D uncertain. Germline assignment: CDR1 SGHTA and CDR2 FQGNSA. This CDR3 contains 14 residues. V dropped 2 bases and J dropped 0 bases, with 8 bases sitting between them. This chain's CDR3 is CASSLHPSSYEQYF. The CDR3 region has the DNA TGTGCCAGCAGCTTACACCCCAGCTCCTACGAGCAGTACTTC.

The chain carries TRBV5-1 and TRBJ1-4; no definite D call. The CDR3 spans 14 residues. V lost 0 bases and J lost 10, with 13 bases in between. Germline V gene sequence: CDR1 SGHRS, CDR2 YFSETQ. The DNA for the CDR3 is TGCGCCAGCAGCTTGGGGGGAGTGGACGGAAAACTGTTTTTT. It encodes CASSLGGVDGKLFF.

The chain couples TRBV4-1 to TRBJ2-7; unclear D gene. The V end lost 4 bases, the J end lost 2 bases, and 9 bases lay between the germline ends. The CDR3 totals 13 residues. Germline V CDR1 and CDR2: MGHRA, YSYEKL. CDR3 sequence reads: CASSPAGTYEQYF. CDR3 bases: TGCGCCAGCAGCCCCGCAGGAACCTACGAGCAGTACTTC.

This clone showed up just a few times. The chain recombines TRBV11-2 with TRBJ1-3; D is undetermined. CDR1 is SGHAT, CDR2 FQNNGV, per germline. V lost 5 bases and J lost 2, with 13 bases in between. There are 15 residues in the CDR3. The CDR3 is CASSATGRAGNTIYF. CDR3 nucleotide sequence: TGTGCCAGCAGCGCCACCGGGAGGGCTGGAAACACCATATATTTT.

The chain is built from TRBV6-5 and TRBJ1-2; D may be TRBD1 (5 bases). Germline loops: CDR1 MNHEY, CDR2 SVGAGI. This CDR3 has 15 amino acids. V was clipped by 0 bases and J by 4 bases, with 12 bases between them. The CDR3 coding sequence is TGTGCCAGCAGTTACTCTGTGGGGCGGATCTATGGCTACACCTTC. It encodes CASSYSVGRIYGYTF.

V and J are TRBV6-5 and TRBJ1-4; 7 positions match TRBD1. The CDR3 consists of 16 residues. Germline values: CDR1 MNHEY, CDR2 SVGAGI. The junction had 7 bases not matched to a gene; V was cut back by 3 bases and J by 3 bases. The DNA for the CDR3 is TGTGCCAGCAGTTATTCGCAGGGGGGATCTAATGAAAAACTGTTTTTT. Protein product: CASSYSQGGSNEKLFF.

The rearrangement joins TRBV5-4 to TRBJ1-1; 7 bases align to TRBD1. Unmatched junction bases numbered 12, after V lost 6 bases and J lost 4 bases. The CDR3 has 15 amino acids. Germline lookup yields CDR1 SGHNT and CDR2 YYREEE (reference sequence). The CDR3 loop is CASTRGQVIPTEAFF. The CDR3 DNA sequence: TGTGCCAGCACCCGAGGACAGGTCATCCCCACTGAAGCTTTCTTT.

The rearrangement joins TRBV3-1 (or the pseudogene TRBV3-2) to TRBJ1-1, with D perhaps matching TRBD1 (6 bases). Deletions cut 0 bases from V and 5 bases from J, with 10 bases between. Germline-derived CDR1 and CDR2 are LGHDT and YNNKEL (reference sequence). This CDR3 contains 14 residues. The CDR3 loop reads CASSQDWTATEAFF. The CDR3 region has the DNA TGTGCCAGCAGCCAAGATTGGACAGCGACTGAAGCTTTCTTT.

J is TRBJ2-7 and V is TRBV18, with D maybe TRBD2 (5 bases). The CDR3 spans 15 residues. The germline V gene has CDR1 KGHSH and CDR2 LQKENI. The germline V and J ends were trimmed by 2 bases and 0 bases, with 11 bases remaining between them. CDR3 DNA: TGTGCCAGCTCACCAAGGGAAGAGGGCTCCTACGAGCAGTACTTC. This codes for CASSPREEGSYEQYF.

The V and J genes are TRBV7-3 and TRBJ2-6; D uncertain. Germline assignment: CDR1 SGHTA and CDR2 FQGTGA. The CDR3 loop spans 13 amino acids. Trimming left V 5 bases short and J 6 bases short, with 8 bases between. In DNA, the CDR3 is TGTGCCAGCAGCCCACTTTTGGCCAACGTCCTGACTTTC. Translated: CASSPLLANVLTF.

This clone was found once. The chain joins TRBV10-3 to TRBJ1-1; D may be TRBD1 (5 bases). Deletions cut 5 bases from V and 3 bases from J, with 13 bases between. Per germline, CDR1 ENHRY and CDR2 SYGVKD. The CDR3 has 14 residues. CDR3: CAISRGRMHTEAFF. The CDR3 bases are TGTGCCATCAGTAGGGGACGGATGCACACTGAAGCTTTCTTT.

The rearrangement uses TRBV20-1 and TRBJ1-4; TRBD1 might be the D (5 bases). The CDR3 loop spans 13 amino acids. Per the germline V gene, CDR1 is DFQATT and CDR2 is SNEGSKA (reference sequence). Trimming cost V 4 bases and J 7 bases, with 13 bases left between them. The CDR3 region is CSAIESGSEKLFF. CDR3 sequence (DNA): TGCAGTGCTATTGAGTCAGGGAGTGAAAAACTGTTTTTT.

The V and J genes are TRBV2 and TRBJ1-5, with TRBD1 matching over 9 bases. Germline trimming cut 10 bases from V and 2 bases from J; bases unmatched to any gene: 9. This CDR3 has 15 amino acids. The V gene's germline CDR1 is SNHLY and CDR2 FYNNEI. CDR3 DNA: TGTGCCACTGGGACAGGGAGGGATGGCAATCAGCCCCAGCATTTT. This sequence encodes CATGTGRDGNQPQHF.

The V gene is TRBV28, the J gene TRBJ1-3, with D maybe TRBD1 (5 bases). The CDR3 has 15 residues. V lost 6 bases and J 4 bases, leaving 16 bases between the germline ends. Germline V lookup: CDR1 MDHEN, CDR2 SYDVKM. This CDR3 is CASSLWGPMGNTIYF. CDR3 DNA: TGTGCCAGCAGCCTTTGGGGACCCATGGGAAACACCATATATTTT.

The rearrangement links TRBV19 to TRBJ1-1, with TRBD1 matching 10 bases. This CDR3 has 17 amino acids. V was pared by 6 bases and J by 5 bases, with 15 bases of the junction left unmatched. CDR1 is LNHDA, CDR2 SQIVND, per germline (reference sequence). CDR3 sequence: CASSPRRDRGFGTEAFF. The CDR3 DNA is TGTGCCAGTAGCCCCCGCCGGGACAGGGGATTCGGTACTGAAGCTTTCTTT.

V is TRBV30 and J is TRBJ1-4, with D unresolved. Between the trimmed V and J ends, which lost 7 bases and 11 bases, there was a span of 11 bases. This CDR3 spans 10 amino acids. Germline CDR1 reads GTSNPN; CDR2 reads SVGIG (reference sequence). DNA for the CDR3: TGTGCCTACAAAGGACCTAAACTGTTTTTT. Protein product: CAYKGPKLFF.

The V and J genes are TRBV18 and TRBJ2-7; 7 nucleotides line up with TRBD2. J gave up 5 bases and V 1 base, and 11 bases lay outside the gene matches. The CDR3 totals 16 residues. CDR1 is KGHSH, CDR2 LQKENI, per germline. The CDR3: CASSPLIGGTLDEQYF. The CDR3 coding sequence is TGTGCCAGCTCACCACTGATCGGGGGGACCCTCGACGAGCAGTACTTC.

The rearrangement uses TRBV7-9 and TRBJ2-7; D uncertain. This CDR3 spans 12 amino acids. CDR1 and CDR2 from the germline V gene are SEHNR and FQNEAQ (reference sequence). Trimming cost V 5 bases and J 7 bases, with 12 bases left between them. This CDR3 reads CASSDDSREQYF. CDR3 DNA: TGTGCCAGCAGCGACGACTCCAGAGAGCAGTACTTC.